The clone carrying this T cell receptor (beta chain) was detected only a few times. Antigen: not known. Healthy donors had no documented immune events, such as infections, while sampled. The data are from a study of identifying expanded T cells in peripheral blood. Study-level findings and limits: Two-week clone count variance significantly increased as total template count grew. Technical replicates showed roughly 1.2 changed clones; roughly two weeks roughly 16; four weeks 19.

With 5 bases removed from V and 12 bases from J, the gap between germline ends came to 11 bases. In germline, CDR1 is GTSNPN, CDR2 SVGIG (reference sequence). The CDR3 is 10 residues long. TCRdb keeps only in-frame clones here, not all; method: immunoSEQ multiplex PCR. Of 95,000 to 150,000 clones detected, roughly 80% appear once; the ten largest clones hold 3.3%. This sequence originates from a person aged 18-70 years in good health. J is TRBJ2-1 and V is TRBV30; D remains ambiguous. Sequencing input: blood. The DNA for the CDR3 is TGTGCCTGGGGGGTTTTAAGGCAGTTCTTC. This sequence encodes CAWGVLRQFF.